This is a list of T cell receptor beta chains from one sample in a study of blood T cell repertoires in COVID-19. Profiled with immunoSEQ multiplex PCR; TCRdb holds only in-frame clones, not every one. Of tens of thousands of clones detected, 75% to 90% appear once; the ten largest clones hold 18%. The source material was peripheral blood. The receptor source for this set is a man aged 65-85 years who had recovered from COVID-19. The CDR3 runs from the conserved cysteine through the conserved F or W.

v_call	j_call	cdr3_aa
TRBV5-1	TRBJ1-6	CASSLSTGGADSPLHF
TRBV3-1/TRBV3-2	TRBJ2-5	CASSQAGGEETQYF
TRBV7-2	TRBJ2-7	CASTYRDRSYEQYF
TRBV3-1/TRBV3-2	TRBJ1-3	CASSLLSGTGRRSGNTIYF
TRBV6-6	TRBJ2-5	CASTGLAGGLQETQYF
TRBV6-1	TRBJ2-7	CASSDPGQVPYEQYF
TRBV11-3	TRBJ1-1	CASSSGSTGGTEAFF
TRBV6-6	TRBJ1-5	CASSTTGGSSDQPQHF
TRBV10-2	TRBJ1-2	CASSERGHGYTF
TRBV27	TRBJ2-3	CASSFSLAGGTQYF
TRBV13	TRBJ2-5	CASSLEGAELNQYF
TRBV28	TRBJ1-5	CASSFDGNQPQHF
TRBV5-1	TRBJ2-3	CASSPALAGGQTDTQYF
TRBV2	TRBJ1-2	CASSEQGVHGYTF
TRBV7-9	TRBJ2-7	CASSLRAGGGEQYF
TRBV12-5	TRBJ2-5	CASGLKQGGETQYF
TRBV6-5	TRBJ2-1	CASSYRTGGPSEQFF
TRBV6-1	TRBJ2-7	CASSEVETGYGYEQYF
TRBV2	TRBJ1-1	CASRIQGVNTEAFF
TRBV10-3	TRBJ2-7	CAISEFDRGTYEQYF
TRBV5-6	TRBJ2-7	CASSLDRRDEQYF
TRBV19	TRBJ1-2	CASSIEGGTDGYTF
TRBV28	TRBJ2-7	CASSFPGGISYEQYF
TRBV3-1/TRBV3-2	TRBJ1-3	CASSRNPQGAFGNTIYF
TRBV16	TRBJ1-2	CASSQSSGAYGYTF
TRBV7-2	TRBJ2-7	CASSPGQVLYEQYF
TRBV10-3	TRBJ2-1	CAISPLAPNNEQFF
TRBV7-8	TRBJ1-5	CASSGQGLRRWSNQPQHF
TRBV28	TRBJ2-7	CASSPIGQGQYEQYF
TRBV19	TRBJ2-5	CASMEQGRETQYF
TRBV7-2	TRBJ1-1	CASSSEDRGRNTEAFF
TRBV28	TRBJ2-7	CASSLSGGYYEQYF
TRBV7-9	TRBJ2-2	CASSRAGTGELFF
TRBV7-8	TRBJ2-3	CASSLMSGGAEDTQYF
TRBV18	TRBJ1-1	CASSPQGMNTEAFF
TRBV5-6	TRBJ2-2	CASSPRRLAGVGNTGELFF
TRBV11-2	TRBJ2-3	CASSFTTSGSNTQYF
TRBV7-8	TRBJ2-7	CASSPPLREGYEQYF
TRBV28	TRBJ2-2	CASRAPGQGSGELFF
TRBV27	TRBJ2-6	CASSPGLGGSSGANVLTF
TRBV19	TRBJ1-1	CASSIGRNTEAFF
TRBV4-3	TRBJ1-2	CASSPRGLGYGYTF
TRBV29-1	TRBJ1-1	CSSRTVMNTEAFF
TRBV7-9	TRBJ2-1	CASSSLAGGRYNEQFF
TRBV9	TRBJ2-1	CASSVGSPGEQFF
TRBV15	TRBJ1-1	CATRTDMNTEAFF